The entry that follows covers one TCR beta chain sequence. The record originates from a study of cytomegalovirus exposure and HLA in healthy donors. Across the whole study: The study placed around 80% of its approximately 360 genotyped donors in the Caucasian-associated ancestry cluster.

CDR3 length equals 13 residues. Trimming left V 4 bases short and J 6 bases short, with 7 bases between. Germline CDR1 and CDR2: MNHNS and SASEGT. With 60 Vbeta and 13 Jbeta primers, the PCR was carried out. Clones were read by immunoSEQ multiplex PCR, and TCRdb kept only the in-frame ones, dropping some. The table has under 200,000 clones, roughly 77% seen once. This sequence originates from a woman aged 35 to 49 in good health and CMV-seropositive. The chain couples TRBV6-1 to TRBJ1-6; D remains ambiguous. The source material was PBMCs. As DNA, the CDR3 is TGTGCCAGCAGTGCAGAATCTAATTCACCCCTCCACTTT. Protein: CASSAESNSPLHF.